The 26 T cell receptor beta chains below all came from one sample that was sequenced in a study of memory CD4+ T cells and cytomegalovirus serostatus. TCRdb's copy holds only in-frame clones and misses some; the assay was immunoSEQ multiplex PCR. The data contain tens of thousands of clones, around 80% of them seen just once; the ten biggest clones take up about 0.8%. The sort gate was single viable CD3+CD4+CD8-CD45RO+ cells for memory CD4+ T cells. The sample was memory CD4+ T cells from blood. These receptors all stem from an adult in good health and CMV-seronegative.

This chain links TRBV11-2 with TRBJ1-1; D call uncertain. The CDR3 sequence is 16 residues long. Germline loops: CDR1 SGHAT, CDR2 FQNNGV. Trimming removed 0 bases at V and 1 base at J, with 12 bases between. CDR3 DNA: TGTGCCAGCAGCTTAGATTTTGGGGTCCGGAACACTGAAGCTTTCTTT. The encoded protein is CASSLDFGVRNTEAFF.

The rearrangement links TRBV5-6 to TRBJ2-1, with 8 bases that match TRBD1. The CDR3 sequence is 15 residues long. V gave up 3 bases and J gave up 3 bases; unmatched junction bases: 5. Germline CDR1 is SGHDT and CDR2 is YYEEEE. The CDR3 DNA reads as TGTGCCAGCAGCTACCGGACAGGGCGCTACAATGAGCAGTTCTTC. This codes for CASSYRTGRYNEQFF.

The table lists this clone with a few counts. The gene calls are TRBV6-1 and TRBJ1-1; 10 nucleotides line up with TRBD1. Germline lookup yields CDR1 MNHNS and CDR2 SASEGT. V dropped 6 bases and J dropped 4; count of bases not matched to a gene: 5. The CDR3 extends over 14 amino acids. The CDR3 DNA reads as TGTGCCAGCAGCCGGGACAGGGGAGGCACTGAAGCTTTCTTT. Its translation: CASSRDRGGTEAFF.

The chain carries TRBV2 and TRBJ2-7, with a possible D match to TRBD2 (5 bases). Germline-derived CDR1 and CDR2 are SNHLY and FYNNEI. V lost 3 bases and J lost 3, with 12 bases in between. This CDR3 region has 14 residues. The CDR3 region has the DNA TGTGCCAGCAGTGAGTTGGTGACTAACTACGAGCAGTACTTC. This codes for CASSELVTNYEQYF.

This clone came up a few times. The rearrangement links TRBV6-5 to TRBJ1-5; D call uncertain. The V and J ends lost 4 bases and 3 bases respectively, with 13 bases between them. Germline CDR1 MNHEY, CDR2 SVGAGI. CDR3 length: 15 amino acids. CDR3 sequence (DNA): TGTGCCAGCAGTTCCCTTATCGGATTCAATCAGCCCCAGCATTTT. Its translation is CASSSLIGFNQPQHF.

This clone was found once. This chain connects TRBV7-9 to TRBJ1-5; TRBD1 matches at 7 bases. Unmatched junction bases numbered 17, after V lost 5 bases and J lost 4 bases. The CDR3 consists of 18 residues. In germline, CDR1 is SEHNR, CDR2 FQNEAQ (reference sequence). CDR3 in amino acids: CASSPGRFDREPNQPQHF. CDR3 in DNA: TGTGCCAGCAGCCCGGGACGCTTCGACAGGGAACCTAATCAGCCCCAGCATTTT.

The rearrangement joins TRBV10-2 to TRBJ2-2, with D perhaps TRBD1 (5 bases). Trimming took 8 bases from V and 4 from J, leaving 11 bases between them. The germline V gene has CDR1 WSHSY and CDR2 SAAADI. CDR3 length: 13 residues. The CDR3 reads CASSGQGTGELFF. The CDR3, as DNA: TGCGCCAGCTCTGGCCAGGGCACCGGGGAGCTGTTTTTT.

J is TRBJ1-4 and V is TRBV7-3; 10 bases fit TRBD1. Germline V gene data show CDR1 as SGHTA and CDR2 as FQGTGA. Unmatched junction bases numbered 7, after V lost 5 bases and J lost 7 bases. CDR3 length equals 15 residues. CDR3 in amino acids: CASSLHGTGVEKLFF. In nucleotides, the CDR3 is TGTGCCAGCAGCCTACATGGGACAGGGGTTGAAAAACTGTTTTTT.

The CDR3 DNA reads TGTGCCAGTAGTGGCGGGACAGTGACCCGGGTCACTGAAGCTTTCTTT. It is translated as CASSGGTVTRVTEAFF. The V call is TRBV19, the J call TRBJ1-1, with 7 positions matching TRBD1. Trimming removed 5 bases from V and 4 bases from J; junction bases left unmatched: 13. This CDR3 is 16 amino acids long. Germline CDR1 and CDR2: LNHDA and SQIVND (reference sequence).

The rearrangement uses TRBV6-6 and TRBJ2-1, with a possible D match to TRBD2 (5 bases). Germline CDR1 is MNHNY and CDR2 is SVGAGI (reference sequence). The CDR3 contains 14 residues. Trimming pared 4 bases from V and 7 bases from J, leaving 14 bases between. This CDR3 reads CASSSRASWNEQFF. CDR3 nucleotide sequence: TGTGCCAGCAGTTCCCGGGCTAGCTGGAATGAGCAGTTCTTC.

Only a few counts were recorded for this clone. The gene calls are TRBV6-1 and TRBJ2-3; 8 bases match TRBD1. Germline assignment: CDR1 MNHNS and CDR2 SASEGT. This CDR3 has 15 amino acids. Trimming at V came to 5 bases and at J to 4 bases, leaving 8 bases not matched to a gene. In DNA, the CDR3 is TGTGCCAGCAGTACCCGGGACAGGCAAGCAGATACGCAGTATTTT. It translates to CASSTRDRQADTQYF.

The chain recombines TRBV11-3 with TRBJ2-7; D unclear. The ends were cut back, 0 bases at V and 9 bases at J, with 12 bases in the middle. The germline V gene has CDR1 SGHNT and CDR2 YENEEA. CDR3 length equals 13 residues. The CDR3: CASSLDLRAAQYF. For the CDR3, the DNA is TGTGCCAGCAGCTTAGATCTAAGGGCCGCGCAGTACTTC.

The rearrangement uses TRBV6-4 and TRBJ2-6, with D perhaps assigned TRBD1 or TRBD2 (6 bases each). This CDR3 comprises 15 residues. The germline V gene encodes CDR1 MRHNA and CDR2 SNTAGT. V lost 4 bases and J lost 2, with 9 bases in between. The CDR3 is CASSVGGPGANVLTF. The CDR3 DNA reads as TGTGCCAGCAGTGTTGGGGGGCCTGGGGCCAACGTCCTGACTTTC.

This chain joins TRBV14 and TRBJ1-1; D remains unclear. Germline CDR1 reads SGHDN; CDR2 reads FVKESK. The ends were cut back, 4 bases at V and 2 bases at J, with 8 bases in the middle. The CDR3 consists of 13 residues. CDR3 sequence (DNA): TGTGCCAGCAGCCGTTCGGATAACACTGAAGCTTTCTTT. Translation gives CASSRSDNTEAFF.

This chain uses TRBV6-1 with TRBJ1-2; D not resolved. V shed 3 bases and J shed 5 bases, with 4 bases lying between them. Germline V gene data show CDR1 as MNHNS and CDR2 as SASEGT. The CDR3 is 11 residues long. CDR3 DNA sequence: TGTGCCAGCAGTGATAGGTATGGCTACACCTTC. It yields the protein CASSDRYGYTF.

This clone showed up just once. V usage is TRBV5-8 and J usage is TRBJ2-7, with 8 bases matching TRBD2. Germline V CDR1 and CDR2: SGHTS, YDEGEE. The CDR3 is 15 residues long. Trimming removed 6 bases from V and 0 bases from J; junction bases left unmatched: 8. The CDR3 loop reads CASTRGSGTSYEQYF. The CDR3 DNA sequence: TGTGCCAGCACCCGGGGTAGCGGGACCTCCTACGAGCAGTACTTC. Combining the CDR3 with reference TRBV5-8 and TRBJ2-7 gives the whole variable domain EAGVTQSPTHLIKTRGQQATLRCSPISGHTSVYWYQQALGLGLQFLLWYDEGEERNRGNFPPRFSGRQFPNYSSELNVNALELEDSALYLCASTRGSGTSYEQYFGPGTRLTVT.

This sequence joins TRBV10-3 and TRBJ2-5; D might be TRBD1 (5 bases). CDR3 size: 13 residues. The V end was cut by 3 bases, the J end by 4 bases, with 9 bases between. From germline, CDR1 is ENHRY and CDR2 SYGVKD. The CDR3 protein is CAISDRVGETQYF. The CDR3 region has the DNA TGTGCCATCAGTGACAGGGTCGGAGAGACCCAGTACTTC.

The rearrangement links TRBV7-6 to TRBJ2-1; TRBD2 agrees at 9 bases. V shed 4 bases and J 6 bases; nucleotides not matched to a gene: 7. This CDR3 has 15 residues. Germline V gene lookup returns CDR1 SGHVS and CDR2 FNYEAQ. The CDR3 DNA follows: TGTGCCAGCAGCTCCCTAGCGGGATCGATCAATGAGCAGTTCTTC. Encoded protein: CASSSLAGSINEQFF.

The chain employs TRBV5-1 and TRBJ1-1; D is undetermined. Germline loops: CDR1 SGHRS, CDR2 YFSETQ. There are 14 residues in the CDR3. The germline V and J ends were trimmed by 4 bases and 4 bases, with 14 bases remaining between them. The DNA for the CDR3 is TGCGCCAGCAGCATCAGTGGTAGTTCCACTGAAGCTTTCTTT. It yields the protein CASSISGSSTEAFF.

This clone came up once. Here the CDR3 DNA reads TGTGCCAGCAGCGCCGGTAACTCCTACAATGAGCAGTTCTTC. Its translation is CASSAGNSYNEQFF. The V gene is TRBV9, the J gene TRBJ2-1; no reliable D call. This CDR3 has 14 amino acids. Trimming took 3 bases from V and 0 from J, leaving 7 bases between them. Germline-derived CDR1 and CDR2 are SGDLS and YYNGEE.

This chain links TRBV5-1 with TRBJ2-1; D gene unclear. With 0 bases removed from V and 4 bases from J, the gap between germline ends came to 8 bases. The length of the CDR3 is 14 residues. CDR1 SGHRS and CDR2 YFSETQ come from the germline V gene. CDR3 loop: CASSLVSNYNEQFF. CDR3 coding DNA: TGCGCCAGCAGCTTGGTTTCTAATTACAATGAGCAGTTCTTC.

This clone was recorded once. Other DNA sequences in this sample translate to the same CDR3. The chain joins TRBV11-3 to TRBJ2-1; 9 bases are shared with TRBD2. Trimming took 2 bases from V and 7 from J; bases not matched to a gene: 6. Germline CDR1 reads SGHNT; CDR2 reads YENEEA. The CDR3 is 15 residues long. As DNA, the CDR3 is TGTGCCAGCAGCTTAAGAGGCGGGAGGGGGAATGAGCAGTTCTTC. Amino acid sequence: CASSLRGGRGNEQFF.

CDR3 loop: CASSSIEYLNEQYF. The DNA of the CDR3 is TGTGCCAGCAGCTCGATCGAGTACCTGAACGAGCAGTACTTC. This chain links TRBV7-9 with TRBJ2-7; D gene unclear. Germline loops: CDR1 SEHNR, CDR2 FQNEAQ (reference sequence). This CDR3 region has 14 residues. With 4 bases removed from V and 5 bases from J, the gap between germline ends came to 15 bases.

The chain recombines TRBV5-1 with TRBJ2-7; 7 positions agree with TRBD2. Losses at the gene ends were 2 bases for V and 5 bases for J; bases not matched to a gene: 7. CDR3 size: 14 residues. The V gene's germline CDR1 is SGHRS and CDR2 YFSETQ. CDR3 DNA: TGCGCCAGCAGCTTAGCGGGAATAATAAACGAGCAGTACTTC. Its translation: CASSLAGIINEQYF.

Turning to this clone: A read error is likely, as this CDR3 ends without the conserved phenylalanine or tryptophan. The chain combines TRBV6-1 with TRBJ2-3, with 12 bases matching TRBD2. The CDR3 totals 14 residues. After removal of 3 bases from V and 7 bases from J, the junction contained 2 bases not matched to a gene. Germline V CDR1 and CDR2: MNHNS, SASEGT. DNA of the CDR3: TGTGCCAGCAGTGATCTAGCGGGGGGGTATACGCAGTATTCT. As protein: CASSDLAGGYTQYS.

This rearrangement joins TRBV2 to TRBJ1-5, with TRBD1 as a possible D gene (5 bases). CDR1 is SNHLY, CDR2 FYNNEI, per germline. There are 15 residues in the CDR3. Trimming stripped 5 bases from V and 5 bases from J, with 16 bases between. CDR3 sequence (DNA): TGTGCCAGCAGTCTATCCAGCGGGGGTGATCAGCCCCAGCATTTT. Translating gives CASSLSSGGDQPQHF.